A single sample is the source of the 23 T cell receptor beta chains below, sequenced in a study of T cell changes during pregnancy in multiple sclerosis (dated by TCRdb to 2018 to 2020). Library prep was done by the immunoSEQ multiplex PCR assay. TCRdb carries this immuneACCESS record with in-frame sequences only. Its versions omit some clonotypes, under half of them owing to an unresolved V gene in the studies checked, with the rest unexplained. For this sample the table gives 85,000 to 90,000 clones, of which 94% were detected only once. About 1.6% of the sample goes to the ten largest clones. The sequences come from peripheral blood, collected after pregnancy. All receptors come from a female donor in good health, enrolled as a control in a pregnancy study.

The V and J genes are TRBV6-6 and TRBJ2-7; 12 bases are shared with TRBD2. V lost 4 bases, J lost 1 base, and 5 bases stayed unmatched. The CDR3 extends over 16 amino acids. The germline gives CDR1 MNHNY, CDR2 SVGAGI (reference sequence). Here the CDR3 DNA reads TGTGCCAGCAGTTCCCCAGGACTAGCGGGATCCTACGAGCAGTACTTC. The encoded protein is CASSSPGLAGSYEQYF.

The V gene is TRBV5-1, the J gene TRBJ2-3, with no clear D. The CDR3 is 14 amino acids. V was shortened by 1 base and J by 0 bases, with 6 bases between the two germline ends. Germline CDR1 is SGHRS and CDR2 is YFSETQ. The CDR3 reads CASSLITSTDTQYF. DNA of the CDR3: TGCGCCAGCAGCTTGATCACTAGCACAGATACGCAGTATTTT.

CDR3 region: CASSPGQTYTEAFF. In DNA, the CDR3 is TGTGCCAGCAGCCCGGGACAGACCTACACTGAAGCTTTCTTT. V and J are TRBV7-9 and TRBJ1-1; TRBD1 aligns across 7 bases. The germline V gene encodes CDR1 SEHNR and CDR2 FQNEAQ (reference sequence). V was clipped by 5 bases and J by 3 bases; unmatched bases: 6. This CDR3 spans 14 amino acids. The variable domain in full, completed from reference TRBV7-9 and TRBJ1-1, reads DTGVSQNPRHKITKRGQNVTFRCDPISEHNRLYWYRQTLGQGPEFLTYFQNEAQLEKSRLLSDRFSAERPKGSFSTLEIQRTEQGDSAMYLCASSPGQTYTEAFFGQGTRLTVV.

The chain carries TRBV15 and TRBJ2-1, with 9 bases that match TRBD2. This CDR3 is 14 amino acids long. V trimming: 2 bases; J trimming: 8 bases; junction bases outside the gene matches: 4. The germline V gene has CDR1 LNHNV and CDR2 YYDKDF (reference sequence). CDR3 sequence reads: CATSRLAGRDEQFF. The CDR3 nucleotides read TGTGCCACCAGCAGACTAGCGGGACGTGATGAGCAGTTCTTC.

The chain recombines TRBV4-1 with TRBJ1-1, with D perhaps TRBD1 (6 bases). The V end was cut by 0 bases, the J end by 0 bases, with 20 bases between. The germline V gene encodes CDR1 MGHRA and CDR2 YSYEKL. The CDR3 consists of 19 residues. The CDR3 region is CASSQEINVKGGLNTEAFF. CDR3 sequence (DNA): TGCGCCAGCAGCCAAGAGATAAATGTGAAAGGGGGTTTGAACACTGAAGCTTTCTTT.

The chain couples TRBV6-1 to TRBJ1-4, with a tentative D call TRBD1 (6 bases). This CDR3 spans 18 amino acids. Germline CDR1 is MNHNS and CDR2 is SASEGT. V shed 2 bases and J shed 5 bases, with 21 bases lying between them. CDR3 protein: CASSELLSIGQTNEKLFF. The CDR3 coding sequence is TGTGCCAGCAGTGAATTGCTTTCGATAGGACAGACGAATGAAAAACTGTTTTTT.

CDR3 protein: CSARRGQGAFF. CDR3 DNA sequence: TGCAGTGCTAGAAGGGGACAGGGGGCTTTCTTT. The chain recombines TRBV20-1 with TRBJ1-1; TRBD1 agrees at 10 bases. This CDR3 comprises 11 residues. V trimming: 2 bases; J trimming: 11 bases; junction bases outside the gene matches: 2. The germline CDR1 and CDR2 sequences are DFQATT and SNEGSKA (reference sequence).

The chain combines TRBV4-1 with TRBJ2-7; D is ambiguous. Germline V gives CDR1 MGHRA, CDR2 YSYEKL. The CDR3 is 15 amino acids. V dropped 0 bases and J dropped 2 bases, with 11 bases sitting between them. The CDR3 DNA reads as TGCGCCAGCAGCCAAGATATCGCGGCGCCCTACGAGCAGTACTTC. This translates into CASSQDIAAPYEQYF.

This clone was found a few times. The chain uses TRBV5-4 and TRBJ1-2, with D hard to call. V was shortened by 2 bases and J by 4 bases, with 12 bases between the two germline ends. CDR1 is SGHNT and CDR2 is YYREEE in the germline V gene (reference sequence). The CDR3 extends over 14 amino acids. CDR3: CASSFTGGSYGYTF. For the CDR3, the DNA is TGTGCCAGCAGCTTTACGGGTGGGAGCTATGGCTACACCTTC.

The chain couples TRBV7-9 to TRBJ2-7; 12 nucleotides line up with TRBD1. Germline V gives CDR1 SEHNR, CDR2 FQNEAQ (reference sequence). CDR3 length: 19 residues. Losses at the gene ends were 5 bases for V and 5 bases for J; bases not matched to a gene: 19. Written as DNA, the CDR3 is TGTGCCAGCAGCGGGGACAGGGGGCAAGAACTAGCGGGGTACCACGAGCAGTACTTC. Translation gives CASSGDRGQELAGYHEQYF.

This sequence joins TRBV28 and TRBJ2-1; D gene ambiguous. The CDR3 extends over 14 amino acids. V was shortened by 1 base and J by 1 base, with 5 bases between the two germline ends. Per the germline V gene, CDR1 is MDHEN and CDR2 is SYDVKM. The CDR3 loop reads CASSLSGSYNEQFF. CDR3 in DNA: TGTGCCAGCAGTTTATCGGGTTCCTACAATGAGCAGTTCTTC.

Only one count was recorded for this clone. The chain links TRBV4-1 to TRBJ1-5, with TRBD1 matching 7 bases. The trim removed 4 bases at V and 0 bases at J, leaving 6 bases unmatched. The V gene's germline CDR1 is MGHRA and CDR2 YSYEKL. The CDR3 contains 16 residues. CDR3 amino acids: CASSRSGTASNQPQHF. Written as DNA, the CDR3 is TGCGCCAGCAGCCGATCAGGGACAGCTAGCAATCAGCCCCAGCATTTT.

A single count supports this clone. The chain is built from TRBV6-5 and TRBJ2-3; tentatively, D is TRBD2 (6 bases). V was cut by 0 bases and J by 5 bases, with 15 bases left in between. The CDR3 sequence is 16 residues long. CDR1 is MNHEY and CDR2 is SVGAGI in the germline V gene. DNA of the CDR3: TGTGCCAGCAGTTACTCGCGTCGCGGGGCGATAGATACGCAGTATTTT. It encodes CASSYSRRGAIDTQYF.

This rearrangement joins TRBV7-8 to TRBJ2-1; no definite D call. The CDR3 length is 11 residues. Germline V gene data show CDR1 as SGHVS and CDR2 as FQNEAQ. The V and J ends lost 5 bases and 4 bases respectively, with 3 bases between them. The CDR3 nucleotides read TGTGCCAGCAGCCCGTACAATGAGCAGTTCTTC. Protein: CASSPYNEQFF.

This chain joins TRBV2 and TRBJ1-3, with 8 positions matching TRBD1. CDR1 and CDR2 from the germline V gene are SNHLY and FYNNEI. The V and J ends lost 6 bases and 2 bases, in that order; junction bases with no gene match: 6. The CDR3 extends over 15 amino acids. CDR3 in amino acids: CASSTDRGAGNTIYF. CDR3 coding DNA: TGTGCCAGCAGCACCGACAGGGGCGCTGGAAACACCATATATTTT.

The J gene is TRBJ1-2, the V gene TRBV23-1; the match to TRBD1 covers 8 bases. TRBV23-1 is annotated as an ORF whose role is uncertain. This CDR3 spans 16 amino acids. Trimming cost V 4 bases and J 4 bases; bases outside gene matches: 11. This CDR3 reads CASSRPAKDRAYGYTF. The CDR3 nucleotides read TGCGCCAGCAGTCGGCCCGCGAAGGACAGGGCCTATGGCTACACCTTC.

The chain joins TRBV4-2 to TRBJ1-5, with D unclear. Germline V gene data show CDR1 as LGHNA and CDR2 as YNFKEQ. Trimming pared 1 base from V and 8 bases from J, leaving 9 bases between. This CDR3 spans 13 amino acids. The CDR3 spells CASSQGPLEPQHF. In DNA, the CDR3 is TGTGCCAGCAGCCAAGGTCCCCTCGAGCCCCAGCATTTT.

The chain uses TRBV5-1 and TRBJ2-1; 10 bases match TRBD1. The CDR3 covers 17 residues. V lost 3 bases, J lost 7 bases, and 13 bases stayed unmatched. Germline lookup yields CDR1 SGHRS and CDR2 YFSETQ. CDR3 DNA: TGCGCCAGCAGCTCCAACGACAGGGGGCCCTATGTAAATGAGCAGTTCTTC. Translation gives CASSSNDRGPYVNEQFF.

This clone was observed a handful of times. The chain has TRBV28 and TRBJ1-1; 7 bases align to TRBD1. This CDR3 contains 16 residues. Germline V gene data show CDR1 as MDHEN and CDR2 as SYDVKM. J lost 3 bases, V lost 2 bases, and 9 bases had no gene match. The CDR3 here is CASSLTGVRLYTEAFF. The CDR3 nucleotides are TGTGCCAGCAGTTTAACAGGGGTCCGGCTGTACACTGAAGCTTTCTTT.

This clone was seen only once. This chain links TRBV7-2 with TRBJ2-2; the D is unclear. This CDR3 contains 11 residues. The V gene's germline CDR1 is SGHTA and CDR2 FQGNSA. Trimming took off 4 bases at V and 9 bases at J, with 6 bases between the two ends. CDR3 sequence reads: CASSSGRELFF. DNA for the CDR3: TGTGCCAGCAGCTCTGGCCGGGAGCTGTTTTTT.

The V gene is TRBV29-1, the J gene TRBJ2-3; 11 positions match TRBD1. The junction had 2 bases not matched to a gene; V was cut back by 6 bases and J by 0 bases. Germline V gives CDR1 SQVTM, CDR2 ANQGSEA. The CDR3 covers 14 residues. CDR3 bases: TGCAGCGTGGACAGGGGGCATAGCACAGATACGCAGTATTTT. Residues: CSVDRGHSTDTQYF.

The chain joins TRBV29-1 to TRBJ2-4; D is possibly TRBD2 (5 bases). Germline V gives CDR1 SQVTM, CDR2 ANQGSEA. The length of the CDR3 is 15 residues. The V gene lost 4 bases and the J gene lost 0 bases, with 13 bases spanning the gap. The CDR3 loop is CSVVSGNLAKNIQYF. CDR3 in DNA: TGCAGCGTTGTTTCCGGGAATCTAGCCAAAAACATTCAGTACTTC.

The chain joins TRBV19 to TRBJ2-2; perhaps TRBD2 as D (6 bases). Trimming took 9 bases from V and 3 from J, leaving 23 bases between them. The CDR3 covers 17 residues. Germline V CDR1 and CDR2: LNHDA, SQIVND (reference sequence). CDR3 DNA: TGTGCCAGCACCAAGACCTGGGGGGTTGCTGACACCGGGGAGCTGTTTTTT. It translates to CASTKTWGVADTGELFF.